This record looks at one T cell receptor (beta chain) sequence and its context. Its antigen is unidentified. This sample is part of a study of T-cell memory formation after mild COVID-19. Across the whole study: Largely, the TCR clusters proved donor specific. Study results and limitations: Several responding clones turned up in pre-infection memory, indicating that cross-reactive memory may have taken part. Mainly CM and EM harbored the contracting CD4+ clones; mainly EMRA harbored the CD8+ ones.

Constant-segment primers and 5'RACE yielded cDNA libraries for TCR alpha and TCR beta, each carrying sample barcodes and UMIs. One entry per CDR3 protein results from TCRdb running MiXCR on the 5' RACE reads. The sample consists of about 400,000 distinct CDR3 sequences, 20% to 30% of them appearing once. Per germline, CDR1 SGDLS and CDR2 YYNGEE. With 3 bases removed from V and 5 bases from J, the gap between germline ends came to 12 bases. There are 14 residues in the CDR3. This receptor was identified in an adult woman who had mild COVID-19 (a few samples of this study predate the infection). Cell type and time point are not known. V and J are TRBV9 and TRBJ1-5; D not certain. Sequences were obtained from PBMCs or a T cell subset sorted from them (not recorded which). Written as DNA, the CDR3 is TGTGCCAGCAGCGATCCGCATTCAGATCAGCCCCAGCATTTT. Encoded protein: CASSDPHSDQPQHF.